This is a list of T cell receptor beta chains from one sample in a study of blood T cells in healthy people across ages. TCRdb reanalysed the 5' RACE reads using MiXCR and keeps one entry per CDR3 protein. This sample has over 1,500,000 distinct CDR3 sequences; 40% to 55% occur once, and the top ten carry more than 2%. The specimen was blood. The receptor source for this set is a woman aged 40 to 50 in good health. CDR3s include the opening cysteine and the closing phenylalanine or tryptophan. Fields, in order: clone size, D gene, J gene, V gene, CDR3 DNA, CDR3 protein. D genes are given only for firm matches. Clone size appears in some rows only: once, few, many, or a class for an expanded clone.

>once|NA|TRBJ2-7|TRBV24-1
TGTGCCACCAGTGATGACAGATCCTACGAGCAGTACTTC
CATSDDRSYEQYF
>NA|NA|TRBJ1-2|TRBV5-6
TGTGCCAGCATCCTAAAGGGGCAGGGGTCTAACTATGGCTACACCTTC
CASILKGQGSNYGYTF
>NA|TRBD1|TRBJ1-1|TRBV7-2
TGTGCCAGCAGCCCCCTTAAGGACAGGGTTTACGCCGGTGAAGCTTTCTTT
CASSPLKDRVYAGEAFF
>NA|NA|TRBJ2-2|TRBV10-3
TGTGCCACGACAGGCACCGGGGAGCTGTTTTTT
CATTGTGELFF
>few|NA|TRBJ2-1|TRBV28
TGTGCCAGCAGTCGTGTCGTAGAGACTAACTCCTACAATGAGCAGTTCTTC
CASSRVVETNSYNEQFF
>NA|TRBD1|TRBJ1-1|TRBV19
TGTGCCAGTAGTGGCCGGGACAGGGCTACTGAAGCTTTCTTT
CASSGRDRATEAFF
>NA|NA|TRBJ1-5|TRBV4-2
TGTGCCAGCAGCCAAGACCACGGGGTTGGAAATCAGCCCCAGCATTTT
CASSQDHGVGNQPQHF
>NA|NA|TRBJ2-7|TRBV3-1
TGTGCCAGCAGCCAAGAGTTCCTAGTCCGAACCTACGAGCAGTACTTC
CASSQEFLVRTYEQYF
>NA|NA|TRBJ2-5|TRBV14
TGTGCCAGCAGCCTAGAGAACTTCTTAGGGGGGCCACAAGAGACCCAGTACTTC
CASSLENFLGGPQETQYF
>NA|NA|TRBJ1-4|TRBV12-5
TGTGCCCAGCTCCGGGGGGGAAAACTGTTTTTT
CAQLRGGKLFF
>once|NA|TRBJ2-7|TRBV5-1
TGCGCCAGCAGCTTGAAGTCCGCGGGGAGCGACGAGCAGTACTTC
CASSLKSAGSDEQYF
>NA|NA|TRBJ2-1|TRBV11-2
TGTGCCAGCAGCTTAGACGGTGGGGGGGGGGCCCCCTCTAAGTTCTTC
CASSLDGGGGAPSKFF
>NA|NA|TRBJ2-7|TRBV7-2
TGTGCCAGCAGCCGCCCTAGCGAATCCTACGAGCAGTACTTC
CASSRPSESYEQYF
>NA|NA|TRBJ1-2|TRBV5-1
TGCGCCAGCAGCTTGGAGACGGATTTTGATGGCTACACCTTC
CASSLETDFDGYTF
>NA|NA|TRBJ2-1|TRBV13
TGTGCCAGCAGCTCCAGACTCCTAGAGCCGTACAATGAGCAGTTCTTC
CASSSRLLEPYNEQFF
>NA|NA|TRBJ1-5|TRBV20-1
TGCAGTGCTAGAATGGGAAACAATCAGCCCCAGCATTTT
CSARMGNNQPQHF
>few|TRBD2|TRBJ2-3|TRBV29-1
TGCAGCGTTGATGGGACTACCAGCACAGATACGCAGTATTTT
CSVDGTTSTDTQYF
>NA|TRBD1|TRBJ2-1|TRBV28
TGTGCCAGCAGCCTATTTCCGGGACAGGGGTATGAGCAGTTCTTC
CASSLFPGQGYEQFF
>NA|TRBD1|TRBJ1-2|TRBV7-9
TGTGCCAGCAGCCCCGGGGACAGGGCCGCTAACTATGGCTACACCTTC
CASSPGDRAANYGYTF
>NA|NA|TRBJ2-4|TRBV11-2
TGTGCCAGCAGCCTAATACAGGGCAACCCCTTCCTAAACATTCAGTACTTC
CASSLIQGNPFLNIQYF
>few|TRBD1|TRBJ2-1|TRBV5-8
TGTGCCAGCAGCACGACCGGGACAGGTCTTGGGAATGAGCAGTTCTTC
CASSTTGTGLGNEQFF
>NA|NA|TRBJ1-2|TRBV28
TGTGCCAGCAGTTTATGGGGGCTATATAACTATGGCTACACCTTC
CASSLWGLYNYGYTF
>NA|TRBD1|TRBJ2-7|TRBV15
TGTGCCACCAGCGAAAGCCGGGACAGGGGTGGTTACGAGCAGTACTTC
CATSESRDRGGYEQYF
>NA|NA|TRBJ2-5|TRBV20-1
TGCAGTGCTGTGACTAGTTGGACCCAGTACTTC
CSAVTSWTQYF
>NA|NA|TRBJ2-7|TRBV6-2/TRBV6-3
TGTGCCAGCAGTTACTATCTCGAGCAGTACTTC
CASSYYLEQYF
>few|NA|TRBJ2-7|TRBV12-3/TRBV12-4
TGTGCCAGCTCCCCCTCGGTAGATTACGAGCAGTACTTC
CASSPSVDYEQYF
>NA|TRBD1|TRBJ2-4|TRBV6-2/TRBV6-3
TGTGCCAGCAGCGTGGGGACAGGGCGAAAAAACATTCAGTACTTC
CASSVGTGRKNIQYF
>many|NA|TRBJ2-4|TRBV7-2
TGTGCCAGCAGCTTAGAACCCCGCCCAGGAAACATTCAGTACTTC
CASSLEPRPGNIQYF
>few|NA|TRBJ1-6|TRBV14
TGTGCCAGCAGCCTCAACGCCTCACCCCTCCACTTT
CASSLNASPLHF
>few|NA|TRBJ2-7|TRBV7-9
TGTGCCACCGCGCCCGTCCACGAGCAGTACTTC
CATAPVHEQYF
>NA|NA|TRBJ1-2|TRBV13
TGTGCCAGCAGCTTAGAAGGGTTAGGGGATTCTTCGGATGGCTACACCTTC
CASSLEGLGDSSDGYTF
>NA|NA|TRBJ2-3|TRBV7-9
TGTGCCAGCAGCCTCCGGGACATTAACACAGATACGCAGTATTTT
CASSLRDINTDTQYF
>NA|TRBD1|TRBJ2-5|TRBV27
TGTGCCAGCAGTTTATGGACAGGGGATGTAGAGACCCAGTACTTC
CASSLWTGDVETQYF
>few|NA|TRBJ2-1|TRBV29-1
TGCAGCGTTAGAAGGGGGGGCCACTACAATGAGCAGTTCTTC
CSVRRGGHYNEQFF
>NA|TRBD1|TRBJ1-6|TRBV20-1
TGCAGTGCTAGTGTGTCACGACAGGGTCGGAGCCTCTCAACCCTCCACTTT
CSASVSRQGRSLSTLHF
>NA|TRBD2|TRBJ2-3|TRBV20-1
TGCAGTGCGGTAGCGGGGGGCTACACAGATACGCAGTATTTT
CSAVAGGYTDTQYF
>NA|TRBD2|TRBJ2-1|TRBV20-1
TGCAGTGCTAGGTTAGCGGGGGGAACCAATGAGCAGTTCTTC
CSARLAGGTNEQFF
>NA|NA|TRBJ2-4|TRBV5-6
TGTGCCAGCAGCGTCACAGGGATGAACATTCAGTACTTC
CASSVTGMNIQYF
>few|NA|TRBJ2-5|TRBV7-2
TGTGCCAGCAGCGCGGCTGGGACAAAAGAGACCCAGTACTTC
CASSAAGTKETQYF
>few|TRBD1|TRBJ2-7|TRBV14
TGTGCCAGCAGCCAAACACTGACAGGGATCGTCCACGAGCAGTACTTC
CASSQTLTGIVHEQYF
>NA|NA|TRBJ2-3|TRBV4-3
TGCGCCAGCAGCCAGAGGGGGGGCTTTCTGACAGATACGCAGTATTTT
CASSQRGGFLTDTQYF
>NA|TRBD1|TRBJ2-6|TRBV5-1
TGCGCCAGCAGCTCCAGGGACAGACTCTCTGGGGCCAACGTCCTGACTTTC
CASSSRDRLSGANVLTF
>few|NA|TRBJ2-5|TRBV5-1
TGCGCCAGCAGCTTGCCCAGGGGAGGAGGCCAAGAGACCCAGTACTTC
CASSLPRGGGQETQYF
>NA|TRBD1|TRBJ1-2|TRBV7-2
TGTGCCAGCAGCTTCCAGACAGGGAACTATGGCTACACCTTC
CASSFQTGNYGYTF
>few|NA|TRBJ2-3|TRBV2
TGTGCCAGCATACCCAAAGGGTATGATACGCAGTATTTT
CASIPKGYDTQYF
>NA|TRBD1|TRBJ2-1|TRBV18
TGTGCCAGCTCACCAGCAGGGGGCAACGATGAGCAGTTCTTC
CASSPAGGNDEQFF
>few|TRBD2|TRBJ2-1|TRBV4-1
TGCGCCAGCAGCCGCCCTGGGACTAGCCACAATGAGCAGTTCTTC
CASSRPGTSHNEQFF
>NA|TRBD2|TRBJ2-1|TRBV6-2/TRBV6-3
TGTGCCAGCAGTTACGAAAAGTTCCGGGCTAGCGGACCCAATGAGCAGTTCTTC
CASSYEKFRASGPNEQFF
>few|TRBD2|TRBJ2-5|TRBV9
TGTGCCAGCAGCGCCGGGGGGACCCAAGAGACCCAGTACTTC
CASSAGGTQETQYF
>NA|TRBD2|TRBJ2-7|TRBV7-9
TGTGCCAGCAGCCCCTCGGGACTAGCGTTCGAGCAGTACTTC
CASSPSGLAFEQYF